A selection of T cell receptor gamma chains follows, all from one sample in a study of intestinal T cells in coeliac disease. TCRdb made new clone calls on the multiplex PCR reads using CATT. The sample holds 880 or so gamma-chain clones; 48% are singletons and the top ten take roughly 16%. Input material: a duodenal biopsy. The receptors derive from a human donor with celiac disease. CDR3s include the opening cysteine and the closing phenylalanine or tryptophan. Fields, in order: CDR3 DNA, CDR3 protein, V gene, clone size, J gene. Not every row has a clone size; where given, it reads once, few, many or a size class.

DNA: TGTGCCACCTGGGAGGCCGAAGGGGATTATTATAAGAAACTCTTT
CDR3: CATWEAEGDYYKKLF
V: TRGV4
size: -
J: TRGJ1/TRGJ2

DNA: TGTGCCACCTGGGATAAATATATAGTAAGTGATTGGATCAAGACGTTT
CDR3: CATWDKYIVSDWIKTF
V: TRGV4
size: once
J: TRGJP2

DNA: TGTGCCACCTGGGACAGGCATTTTTGTTATTATAAGAAACTCTTT
CDR3: CATWDRHFCYYKKLF
V: TRGV3
size: few
J: TRGJ1/TRGJ2

DNA: TGTGCCTGCTGGCCTATATCACCTGGTTGGTTCAAGATATTT
CDR3: CACWPISPGWFKIF
V: TRGV11
size: -
J: TRGJP1

DNA: TGTGCCACCTGGGGAAAGAAACTCTTT
CDR3: CATWGKKLF
V: TRGV3
size: large
J: TRGJ1/TRGJ2

DNA: TGTGCCTGCGTGTGGAGATATAAGAAACTCTTT
CDR3: CACVWRYKKLF
V: TRGV11
size: -
J: TRGJ1/TRGJ2

DNA: TGTGCACCTGGGACGGCCCGACTCTTT
CDR3: CAPGTARLF
V: TRGV2
size: -
J: TRGJ1/TRGJ2

DNA: TGTGCCCACCTGGACGGTAGTAGTGATTGGATCAAGACGTTT
CDR3: CAHLDGSSDWIKTF
V: TRGV2
size: -
J: TRGJP2

DNA: TGTGCTGCGTGGGGATTTCCTTATAAGAAACTCTTT
CDR3: CAAWGFPYKKLF
V: TRGV10
size: few
J: TRGJ1/TRGJ2

DNA: TGTGCCACCTGGGACAGGCCGAGAAGAAAACTCTTT
CDR3: CATWDRPRRKLF
V: TRGV3
size: -
J: TRGJ1/TRGJ2

DNA: TGTGCCACCTGGGACGGGGCAGGTTATAAGAAACTCTTT
CDR3: CATWDGAGYKKLF
V: TRGV2
size: few
J: TRGJ1/TRGJ2

DNA: TGTGCACCTGGGATTTCTTTGATCCTGAATTATTATAAGAAACTCTTT
CDR3: CAPGISLILNYYKKLF
V: TRGV4
size: few
J: TRGJ1/TRGJ2

DNA: TGTGCCCACCTGGGACAAACCTCAATCAATTATTATAAGAAGCTCTTT
CDR3: CAHLGQTSINYYKKLF
V: TRGV3
size: -
J: TRGJ1/TRGJ2